Listed below are T cell receptor beta chains from one sample, sequenced in a study of beta chain features in type 1 diabetes. Measured with immunoSEQ multiplex PCR; TCRdb has only the in-frame clones, and not every one. The sample lists approximately 250,000 clones, over 12% occurring once. The sequencing input was naive CD4+ T cells from blood. Every receptor here comes from a woman aged 40 to 49 in good health. Both conserved end residues are part of each CDR3. Clone size is not always given. Where it is, it says once, few, many or a class for expanded clones.

v_call,clone_size,cdr3_aa
TRBV2,-,CAIMDRAALETQYF
TRBV13,few,CASRSRDSRYGYTF
TRBV5-4,-,CASSPGLAGGPEDTQYF
TRBV11-2,-,CASSLVQDTGELFF
TRBV5-1,-,CASSFTTGGQGNQRTQYF
TRBV7-2,few,CASRGQSPSGNTIYF
TRBV19,few,CASSSTSGSGQPQHF
TRBV4-3,few,CATLGSGGPRYEQYF
TRBV11-2,few,CASSLSGQGWGEQYF
TRBV5-1,-,CASSLSGNQPQHF
TRBV29-1,few,CSVSPRTDYTDTQYF
TRBV9,few,CASSPETGYGELFF
TRBV4-1,-,CASSHTDRDSYSYEQYF
TRBV19,-,CASSIDGGYQPQHF
TRBV5-4,-,CASRAGGRLSYEQYF
TRBV29-1,few,CSVRRGVDTEAFF
TRBV9,few,CASSVVAANTGELFF
TRBV10-3,few,CAIRQGADQETQYF
TRBV7-2,few,CASSFSANRIETQYF
TRBV5-1,few,CASSLEGPGNYEQYF
TRBV9,-,CASSVGLAETYEQYF
TRBV7-2,-,CASSPGPPGGTIYF
TRBV11-2,few,CASSSGSFSNQPQHF
TRBV2,once,CASSPGSSETQYF
TRBV7-6,few,CASSLALAVYNEQFF
TRBV7-2,-,CASSITGTSTDTQYF
TRBV4-1,-,CASSQGPKETQYF
TRBV7-8,-,CASSFRISGGPNTGELFF
TRBV18,few,CASSPRSASGGYTDTQYF
TRBV4-1,few,CASSSPGQGSNEQYF
TRBV11-2,-,CASSLAGRMEETQYF
TRBV19,few,CASSIGLTQPQHF
TRBV10-3,few,CAIRSREANTGELFF
TRBV5-1,-,CASSLGVGNQPQHF
TRBV21-1,-,CASSMTVYGYTF
TRBV5-1,-,CASSSTDRTNYGYTF
TRBV18,-,CASGSRDRGNQPQHF
TRBV2,-,CASSETTSIGGELFF
TRBV6-1,few,CATMHDRGNTEAFF
TRBV7-9,few,CASSPLLDRGELFF
TRBV9,-,CASSVGPDRDNEQFF
TRBV2,few,CASIEGQSNEQFF
TRBV6-5,few,CASSISGGGADTQYF
TRBV9,-,CASSVVGQGRTDTQYF
TRBV2,-,CASSEDRAYGYTF
TRBV4-2,-,CASSQEFASQGPEQYF
TRBV5-4,many,CASSVGTPYGYTF